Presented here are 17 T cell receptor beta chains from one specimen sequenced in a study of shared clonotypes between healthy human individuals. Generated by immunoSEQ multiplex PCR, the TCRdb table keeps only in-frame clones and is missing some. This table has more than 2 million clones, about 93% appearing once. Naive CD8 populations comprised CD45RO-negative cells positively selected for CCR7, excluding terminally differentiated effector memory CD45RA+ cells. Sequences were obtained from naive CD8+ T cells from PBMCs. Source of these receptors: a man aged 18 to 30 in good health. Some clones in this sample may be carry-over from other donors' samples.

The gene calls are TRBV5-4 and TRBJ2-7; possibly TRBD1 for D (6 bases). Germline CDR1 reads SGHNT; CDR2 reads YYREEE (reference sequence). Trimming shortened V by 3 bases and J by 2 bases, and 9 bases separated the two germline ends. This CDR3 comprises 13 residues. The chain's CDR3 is CASSYRATYEQYF. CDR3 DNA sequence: TGTGCCAGCAGCTACAGGGCTACCTACGAGCAGTACTTC.

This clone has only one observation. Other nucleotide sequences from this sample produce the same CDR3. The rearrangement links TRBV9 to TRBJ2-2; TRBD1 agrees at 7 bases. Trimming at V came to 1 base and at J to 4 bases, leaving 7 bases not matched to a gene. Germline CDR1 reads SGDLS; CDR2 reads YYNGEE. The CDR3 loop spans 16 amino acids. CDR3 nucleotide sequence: TGTGCCAGCAGCGTATCCCGACAGGGCGGCACCGGGGAGCTGTTTTTT. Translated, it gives CASSVSRQGGTGELFF.

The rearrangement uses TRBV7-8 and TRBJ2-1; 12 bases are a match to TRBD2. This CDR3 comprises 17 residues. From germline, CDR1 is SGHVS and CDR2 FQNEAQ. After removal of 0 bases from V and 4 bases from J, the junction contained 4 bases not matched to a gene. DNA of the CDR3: TGTGCCAGCAGCTTAGCGAGAACTAGCGGGAGGTACAATGAGCAGTTCTTC. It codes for CASSLARTSGRYNEQFF.

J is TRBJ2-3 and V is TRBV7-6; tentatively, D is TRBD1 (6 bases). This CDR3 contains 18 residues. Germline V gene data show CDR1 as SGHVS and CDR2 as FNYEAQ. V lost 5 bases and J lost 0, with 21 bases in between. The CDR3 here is CASSRRVRQDQSTDTQYF. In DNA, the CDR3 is TGTGCCAGCAGCCGCCGAGTGAGACAGGACCAAAGCACAGATACGCAGTATTTT.

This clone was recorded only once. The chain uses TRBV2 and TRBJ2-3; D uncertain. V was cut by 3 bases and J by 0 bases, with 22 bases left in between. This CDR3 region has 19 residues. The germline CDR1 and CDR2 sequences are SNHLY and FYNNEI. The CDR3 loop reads CASSDGFMTGPSSTDTQYF. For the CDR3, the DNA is TGTGCCAGCAGTGACGGCTTCATGACTGGACCCTCTAGCACAGATACGCAGTATTTT. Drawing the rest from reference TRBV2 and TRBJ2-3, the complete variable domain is EPEVTQTPSHQVTQMGQEVILRCVPISNHLYFYWYRQILGQKVEFLVSFYNNEISEKSEIFDDQFSVERPDGSNFTLKIRSTKLEDSAMYFCASSDGFMTGPSSTDTQYFGPGTRLTVL.

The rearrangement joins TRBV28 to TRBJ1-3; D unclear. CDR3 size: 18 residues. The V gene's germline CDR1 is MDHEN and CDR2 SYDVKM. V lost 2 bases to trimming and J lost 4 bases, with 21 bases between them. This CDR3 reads CASSLVKRRWVPGNTIYF. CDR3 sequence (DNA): TGTGCCAGCAGTTTAGTGAAACGTCGGTGGGTACCCGGAAACACCATATATTTT. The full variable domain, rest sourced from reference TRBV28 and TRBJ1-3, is DVKVTQSSRYLVKRTGEKVFLECVQDMDHENMFWYRQDPGLGLRLIYFSYDVKMKEKGDIPEGYSVSREKKERFSLILESASTNQTSMYLCASSLVKRRWVPGNTIYFGEGSWLTVV.

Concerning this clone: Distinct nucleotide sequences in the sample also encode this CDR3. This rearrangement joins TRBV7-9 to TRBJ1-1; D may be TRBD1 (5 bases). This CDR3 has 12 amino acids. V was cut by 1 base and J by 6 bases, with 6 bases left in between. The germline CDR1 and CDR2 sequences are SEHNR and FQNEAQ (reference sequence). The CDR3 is CASSLGGSEAFF. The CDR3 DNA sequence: TGTGCCAGCAGCTTAGGGGGGTCTGAAGCTTTCTTT. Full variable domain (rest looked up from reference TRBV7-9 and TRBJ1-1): DTGVSQNPRHKITKRGQNVTFRCDPISEHNRLYWYRQTLGQGPEFLTYFQNEAQLEKSRLLSDRFSAERPKGSFSTLEIQRTEQGDSAMYLCASSLGGSEAFFGQGTRLTVV.

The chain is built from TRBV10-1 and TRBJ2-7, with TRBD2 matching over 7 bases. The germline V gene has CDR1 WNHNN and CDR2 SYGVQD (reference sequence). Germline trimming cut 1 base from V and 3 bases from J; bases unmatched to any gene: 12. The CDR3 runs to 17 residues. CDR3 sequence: CASSEYPAGTTIYEQYF. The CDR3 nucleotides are TGCGCCAGCAGTGAGTACCCAGCGGGGACGACGATCTACGAGCAGTACTTC.

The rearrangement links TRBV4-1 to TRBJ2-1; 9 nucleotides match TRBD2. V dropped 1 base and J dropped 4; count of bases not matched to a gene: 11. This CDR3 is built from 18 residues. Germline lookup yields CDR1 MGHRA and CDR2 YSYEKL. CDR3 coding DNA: TGCGCCAGCAGCCAAGCCTGGGGGGCTAGCGGGGAATACAATGAGCAGTTCTTC. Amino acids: CASSQAWGASGEYNEQFF.

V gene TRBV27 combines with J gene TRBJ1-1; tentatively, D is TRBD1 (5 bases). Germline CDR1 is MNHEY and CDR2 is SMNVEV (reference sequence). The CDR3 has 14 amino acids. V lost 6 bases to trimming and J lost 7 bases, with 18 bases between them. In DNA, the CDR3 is TGTGCCAGCAGACCCCCTTCGGGGGGACGTGAAGCTTTCTTT. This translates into CASRPPSGGREAFF.

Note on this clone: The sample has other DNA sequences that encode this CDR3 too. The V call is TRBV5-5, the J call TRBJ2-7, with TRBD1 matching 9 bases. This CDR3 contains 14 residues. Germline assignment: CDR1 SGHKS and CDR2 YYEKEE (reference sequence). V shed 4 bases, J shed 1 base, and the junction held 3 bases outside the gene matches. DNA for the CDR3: TGTGCCAGCAGCCCCGGGACAGGGTCCTACGAGCAGTACTTC. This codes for CASSPGTGSYEQYF.

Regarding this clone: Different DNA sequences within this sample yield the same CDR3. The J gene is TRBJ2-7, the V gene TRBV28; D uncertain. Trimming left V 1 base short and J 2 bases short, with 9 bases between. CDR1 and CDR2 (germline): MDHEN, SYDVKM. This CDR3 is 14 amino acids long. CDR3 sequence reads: CASSLLDGTYEQYF. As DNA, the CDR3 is TGTGCCAGCAGTTTATTGGACGGAACCTACGAGCAGTACTTC. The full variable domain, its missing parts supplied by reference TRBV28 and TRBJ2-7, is DVKVTQSSRYLVKRTGEKVFLECVQDMDHENMFWYRQDPGLGLRLIYFSYDVKMKEKGDIPEGYSVSREKKERFSLILESASTNQTSMYLCASSLLDGTYEQYFGPGTRLTVT.

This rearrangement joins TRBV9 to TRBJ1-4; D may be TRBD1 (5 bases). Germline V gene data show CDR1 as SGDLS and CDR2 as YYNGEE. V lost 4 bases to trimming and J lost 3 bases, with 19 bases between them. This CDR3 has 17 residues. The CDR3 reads CASSIRDAPLANEKLFF. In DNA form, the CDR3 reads TGTGCCAGCAGCATCCGGGACGCGCCCTTAGCTAATGAAAAACTGTTTTTT.

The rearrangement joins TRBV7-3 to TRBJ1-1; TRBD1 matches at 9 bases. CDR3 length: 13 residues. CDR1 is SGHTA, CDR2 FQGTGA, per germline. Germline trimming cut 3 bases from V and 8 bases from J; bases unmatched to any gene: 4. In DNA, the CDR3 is TGTGCCAGCAGCTTTACAGGGGGCGCCGAAGCTTTCTTT. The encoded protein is CASSFTGGAEAFF.

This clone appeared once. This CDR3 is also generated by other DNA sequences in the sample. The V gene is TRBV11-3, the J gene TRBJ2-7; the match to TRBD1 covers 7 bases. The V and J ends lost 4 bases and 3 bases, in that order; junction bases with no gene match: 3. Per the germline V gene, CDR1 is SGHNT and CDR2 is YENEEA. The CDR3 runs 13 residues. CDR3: CASSSRDSYEQYF. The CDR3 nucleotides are TGTGCCAGCAGCTCTCGGGACAGCTACGAGCAGTACTTC.

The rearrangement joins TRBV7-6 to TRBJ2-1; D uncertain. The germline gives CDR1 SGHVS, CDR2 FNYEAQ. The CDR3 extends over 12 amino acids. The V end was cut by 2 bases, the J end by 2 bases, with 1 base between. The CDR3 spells CASSLPYNEQFF. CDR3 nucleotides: TGTGCCAGCAGCTTACCCTACAATGAGCAGTTCTTC.

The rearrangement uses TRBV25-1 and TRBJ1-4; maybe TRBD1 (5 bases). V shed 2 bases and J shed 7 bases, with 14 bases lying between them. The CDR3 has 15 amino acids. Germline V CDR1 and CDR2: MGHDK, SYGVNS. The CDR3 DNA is TGTGCCAGCAGTGAACTCTTGGGGCTTGGTGAAAAACTGTTTTTT. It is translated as CASSELLGLGEKLFF.